Listed below are T cell receptor beta chains from one sample, sequenced in a study of cytomegalovirus exposure and HLA in healthy donors. Here immunoSEQ multiplex PCR was the method, and the copy in TCRdb shows in-frame clones only, minus some. The sample consists of over 150,000 clones, more than 75% of them appearing once. The sample consisted of PBMCs. The source of these receptors is a young man in good health and CMV-seropositive. Both conserved end residues are part of each CDR3. A D gene is named only where the DNA matches it firmly. The size field is filled for only some rows; it gives once, few, many or a size class.

CDR3 protein,CDR3 DNA,V gene,J gene,clone size,CDR3 length,D gene
CASSYRTGIMNTEAFF,TGTGCCAGCAGTTACCGGACAGGGATAATGAACACTGAAGCTTTCTTT,TRBV6-5,TRBJ1-1,-,16,TRBD1
CASSYAGSSTEAFF,TGTGCCAGCAGTTACGCAGGGTCGAGCACTGAAGCTTTCTTT,TRBV6-6,TRBJ1-1,once,14,-
CASSPQGSGANVLTF,TGTGCCAGCAGTCCACAGGGGTCTGGGGCCAACGTCCTGACTTTC,TRBV9,TRBJ2-6,once,15,TRBD1
CASRPTQAGYEQYF,TGCGCCAGCAGGCCCACTCAAGCAGGTTACGAGCAGTACTTC,TRBV5-1,TRBJ2-7,-,14,-
CASSPDRAIYGYTF,TGTGCCAGCAGCCCGGACAGGGCGATCTATGGCTACACCTTC,TRBV6-5,TRBJ1-2,few,14,TRBD1
CARTLAGTTDTQYF,TGTGCCAGGACCCTAGCGGGAACGACAGATACGCAGTATTTT,TRBV9,TRBJ2-3,few,14,TRBD2
CATSSLLGGTKNIQYF,TGTGCCACCAGCAGCCTCTTGGGGGGGACCAAAAACATTCAGTACTTC,TRBV15,TRBJ2-4,-,16,TRBD2
CASSLQENTEAFF,TGTGCCAGCAGCCTTCAGGAGAACACTGAAGCTTTCTTT,TRBV7-8,TRBJ1-1,-,13,-
CAWSTALGQHYEQYF,TGTGCCTGGAGCACCGCCCTGGGACAGCACTACGAGCAGTACTTC,TRBV30,TRBJ2-7,-,15,TRBD1
CASSADSYTEAFF,TGTGCCAGCAGTGCCGACAGCTACACTGAAGCTTTCTTT,TRBV2,TRBJ1-1,once,13,-
CASSPKREDTTDTQYF,TGTGCCAGCAGCCCCAAGCGGGAGGATACAACAGATACGCAGTATTTT,TRBV7-9,TRBJ2-3,-,16,TRBD2
CASSLLIGSQETQYF,TGCGCCAGCAGCTTGTTGATTGGCAGCCAAGAGACCCAGTACTTC,TRBV5-1,TRBJ2-5,once,15,-
CASKSGGAPNTEAFF,TGTGCCAGCAAATCTGGCGGGGCCCCGAACACTGAAGCTTTCTTT,TRBV27,TRBJ1-1,-,15,-
CASSESGGYEQYF,TGCGCCAGCAGTGAGTCCGGAGGCTACGAGCAGTACTTC,TRBV10-2,TRBJ2-7,-,13,-
CASREGRGGYTF,TGTGCCAGCAGAGAGGGTCGGGGGGGCTACACCTTC,TRBV6-1,TRBJ1-2,few,12,-
CASRGSGGREQFF,TGTGCCAGCAGAGGCTCAGGGGGCCGGGAGCAGTTCTTC,TRBV6-1,TRBJ2-1,-,13,TRBD1
CASSGGTGVVEQFF,TGTGCCAGTAGTGGGGGGACAGGGGTAGTGGAGCAGTTCTTC,TRBV19,TRBJ2-1,once,14,TRBD1
CASSQDRDTGGLSGNTIYF,TGCGCCAGCAGCCAAGACCGGGACACGGGTGGTCTCTCTGGAAACACCATATATTTT,TRBV4-1,TRBJ1-3,few,19,-
CASTNTYYGYTF,TGTGCCAGTACAAACACATACTATGGCTACACCTTC,TRBV19,TRBJ1-2,-,12,-
CASSLVSGSSYNEQFF,TGTGCCAGCAGCTTGGTTTCCGGGAGCTCCTACAATGAGCAGTTCTTC,TRBV5-6,TRBJ2-1,-,16,-
CATSTRGQGTNYGYTF,TGTGCCACCAGCACCCGAGGACAGGGTACTAACTATGGCTACACCTTC,TRBV15,TRBJ1-2,-,16,TRBD1
CASSSTWVQGYGYTF,TGTGCCAGTAGTTCGACCTGGGTCCAGGGCTATGGCTACACCTTC,TRBV19,TRBJ1-2,-,15,-
CASSPSSGTGELFF,TGTGCCAGCTCACCATCATCGGGCACCGGGGAGCTGTTTTTT,TRBV18,TRBJ2-2,-,14,-
CASSYSGLARNEQFF,TGTGCCAGCAGTTACTCAGGACTAGCGAGGAATGAGCAGTTCTTC,TRBV6-5,TRBJ2-1,-,15,TRBD2
CASSEWEGRSGGELFF,TGTGCCAGCAGTGAATGGGAGGGCCGATCGGGCGGGGAGCTGTTTTTT,TRBV25-1,TRBJ2-2,-,16,TRBD2
CASSFARDRGMNTEAFF,TGTGCCAGCAGCTTCGCCCGGGACAGGGGGATGAACACTGAAGCTTTCTTT,TRBV7-3,TRBJ1-1,-,17,TRBD1
CANLRGRSNQPQHF,TGTGCCAACCTGCGAGGCCGAAGCAATCAGCCCCAGCATTTT,TRBV13,TRBJ1-5,-,14,-
CAIRTSGGSDTQYF,TGTGCCATCAGGACTAGCGGGGGATCGGATACGCAGTATTTT,TRBV10-3,TRBJ2-3,few,14,TRBD2
CASSSLRQATNEKLFF,TGTGCCAGCAGTTCTCTAAGACAGGCAACTAATGAAAAACTGTTTTTT,TRBV2,TRBJ1-4,-,16,-
CASSPAGLVRADTQYF,TGCGCCAGCAGTCCCGCGGGACTAGTCAGGGCAGATACGCAGTATTTT,TRBV10-2,TRBJ2-3,-,16,TRBD2
CASSLYTDTQYF,TGTGCCAGCAGCCTGTACACAGATACGCAGTATTTT,TRBV11-3,TRBJ2-3,-,12,-
CASRVSVLAGRPRETQYF,TGTGCCAGCAGGGTTTCGGTATTAGCGGGTAGACCGCGGGAGACCCAGTACTTC,TRBV2,TRBJ2-5,few,18,TRBD2
CASSYAGTQYEQYF,TGTGCCAGCAGTTACGCCGGGACACAGTACGAGCAGTACTTC,TRBV6-5,TRBJ2-7,-,14,-
CASSAGTSSYEQYF,TGTGCCAGCAGCGCAGGGACAAGCTCCTACGAGCAGTACTTC,TRBV9,TRBJ2-7,-,14,-
CASSLGGRDTQYF,TGTGCCAGCAGCCTAGGGGGCAGGGATACGCAGTATTTT,TRBV5-6,TRBJ2-3,-,13,TRBD1
CASIPGTTSGEQYF,TGTGCCAGTATTCCCGGGACTACCTCCGGCGAGCAGTACTTC,TRBV6-4,TRBJ2-7,-,14,TRBD2
CASSFSAAPYEQYF,TGTGCCAGCAGCTTCTCAGCGGCCCCCTACGAGCAGTACTTC,TRBV11-1,TRBJ2-7,-,14,-
CASSYSAPEQDTQYF,TGTGCCAGCAGTTACTCGGCCCCAGAACAAGATACGCAGTATTTT,TRBV6-5,TRBJ2-3,-,15,-
CASSTGRNTEAFF,TGCGCCAGCAGTACAGGGAGGAACACTGAAGCTTTCTTT,TRBV10-1,TRBJ1-1,-,13,-
CASRTGGWNEQFF,TGTGCCAGCAGGACAGGGGGGTGGAATGAGCAGTTCTTC,TRBV6-5,TRBJ2-1,few,13,TRBD1
CASRDRGLNEQFF,TGTGCCAGCCGGGACAGGGGCCTCAATGAGCAGTTCTTC,TRBV19,TRBJ2-1,-,13,TRBD1
CASSLGAGENQPQHF,TGTGCCAGCAGCTTAGGGGCAGGGGAAAATCAGCCCCAGCATTTT,TRBV7-9,TRBJ1-5,-,15,-
CASSLDGEDEKLFF,TGTGCCAGCAGCCTGGACGGGGAGGACGAAAAACTGTTTTTT,TRBV2,TRBJ1-4,-,14,-
CSVEWPGEETQYF,TGCAGCGTTGAGTGGCCCGGGGAAGAGACCCAGTACTTC,TRBV29-1,TRBJ2-5,-,13,-
CASSWTSGGAGDTQYF,TGTGCCAGCAGCTGGACTAGCGGGGGGGCCGGAGATACGCAGTATTTT,TRBV11-2,TRBJ2-3,-,16,TRBD2
CASSTGGGNEKLFF,TGTGCCAGCAGTACAGGGGGGGGGAATGAAAAACTGTTTTTT,TRBV7-9,TRBJ1-4,-,14,TRBD1
CASSGPGGRETQYF,TGTGCCAGCAGCGGCCCCGGGGGACGGGAGACCCAGTACTTC,TRBV9,TRBJ2-5,-,14,-
CASSRTVNTGELFF,TGTGCCAGCAGCCGGACAGTGAACACCGGGGAGCTGTTTTTT,TRBV11-2,TRBJ2-2,-,14,-
CASSQGGQGRETQYF,TGCGCCAGCAGCCAAGGCGGACAGGGGCGGGAGACCCAGTACTTC,TRBV4-1,TRBJ2-5,-,15,TRBD1
CASSRDRGFHEQYF,TGTGCCAGTAGCCGGGACAGGGGTTTCCACGAGCAGTACTTC,TRBV19,TRBJ2-7,-,14,TRBD1
CSSSLAAGFNEQFF,TGTTCCAGCAGCTTAGCGGCAGGGTTCAATGAGCAGTTCTTC,TRBV7-9,TRBJ2-1,-,14,-
CASSFNSNQPQHF,TGTGCCAGCAGCTTTAATAGCAATCAGCCCCAGCATTTT,TRBV7-9,TRBJ1-5,once,13,-
CSVATSGETDTQYF,TGCAGCGTGGCGACTAGCGGAGAAACAGATACGCAGTATTTT,TRBV29-1,TRBJ2-3,-,14,TRBD2
CASSILAEPYEQYF,TGTGCCAGTAGTATCCTAGCGGAGCCCTACGAGCAGTACTTC,TRBV19,TRBJ2-7,few,14,TRBD2
CAWSQRFTDTQYF,TGTGCCTGGAGCCAGCGTTTCACAGATACGCAGTATTTT,TRBV30,TRBJ2-3,-,13,-
CASSQVGQPNTEAFF,TGCGCCAGCAGCCAAGTTGGGCAGCCGAACACTGAAGCTTTCTTT,TRBV4-1,TRBJ1-1,-,15,-
CASSLVGGFTDTQYF,TGCGCCAGCAGCTTGGTTGGTGGCTTCACAGATACGCAGTATTTT,TRBV5-1,TRBJ2-3,-,15,-
CASSLYRGNRTEAFF,TGTGCCAGCAGCCTATACAGGGGGAATCGCACTGAAGCTTTCTTT,TRBV5-5,TRBJ1-1,once,15,TRBD1
CASRDAGQMNTEAFF,TGTGCCAGCAGGGATGCGGGACAGATGAACACTGAAGCTTTCTTT,TRBV6-1,TRBJ1-1,-,15,TRBD1
CASSLRDREVAFF,TGCGCCAGCAGCTTGAGAGACAGGGAAGTAGCTTTCTTT,TRBV5-1,TRBJ1-1,-,13,TRBD1